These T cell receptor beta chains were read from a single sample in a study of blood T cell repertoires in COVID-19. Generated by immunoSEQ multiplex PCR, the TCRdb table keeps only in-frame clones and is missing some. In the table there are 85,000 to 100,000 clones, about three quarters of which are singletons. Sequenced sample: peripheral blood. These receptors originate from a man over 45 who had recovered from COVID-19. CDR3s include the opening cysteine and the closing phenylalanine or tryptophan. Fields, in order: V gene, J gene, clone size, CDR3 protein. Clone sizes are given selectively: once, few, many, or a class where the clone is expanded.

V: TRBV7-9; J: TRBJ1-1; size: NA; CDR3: CASSLQGGGITEAFF
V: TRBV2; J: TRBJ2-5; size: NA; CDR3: CASSRTSGGQGETQYF
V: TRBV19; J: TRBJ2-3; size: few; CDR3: CASSIGQGLRDTQYF
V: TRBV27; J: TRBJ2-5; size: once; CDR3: CASRTRGSRETQYF
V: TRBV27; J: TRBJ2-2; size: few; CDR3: CASSLSPDSLWNTGELFF
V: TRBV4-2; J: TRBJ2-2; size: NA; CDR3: CASSQNDGVGTGELFF
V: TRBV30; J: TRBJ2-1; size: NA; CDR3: CAWASWRGNIDEQFF
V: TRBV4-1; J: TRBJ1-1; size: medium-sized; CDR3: CASSQGDRPNTEAFF
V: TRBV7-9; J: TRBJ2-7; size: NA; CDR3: CASSLEGIGPGDEQYF
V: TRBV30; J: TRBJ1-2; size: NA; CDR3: CAWSVRQGAYGYTF
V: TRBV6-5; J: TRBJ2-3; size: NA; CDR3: CASRPTPRSNTQYF
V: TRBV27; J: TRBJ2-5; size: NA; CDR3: CASSQTSGRYQETQYF
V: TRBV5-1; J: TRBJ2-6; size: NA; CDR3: CASSYSGTGGANSGANVLTF
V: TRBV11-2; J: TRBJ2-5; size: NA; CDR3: CASSSLRLTVQKETQYF
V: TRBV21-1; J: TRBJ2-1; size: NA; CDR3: CASSRRRGLASNEQFF
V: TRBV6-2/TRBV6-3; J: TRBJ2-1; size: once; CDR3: CASSSEPRTSGSLNEQFF
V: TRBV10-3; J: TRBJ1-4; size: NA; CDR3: CAISTGPAEKLFF
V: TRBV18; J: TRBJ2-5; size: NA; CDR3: CASSPRQEGETQYF
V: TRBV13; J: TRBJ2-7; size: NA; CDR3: CASSLGTADEQYF
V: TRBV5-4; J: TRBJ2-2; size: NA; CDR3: CASSLDLNTGELFF
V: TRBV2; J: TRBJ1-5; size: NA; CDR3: CASSPGTGGEPQHF
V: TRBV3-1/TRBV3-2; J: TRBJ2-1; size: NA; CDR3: CASSQGGSERGVNEQFF
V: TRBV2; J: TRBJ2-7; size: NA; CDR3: CASITEVNEQYF
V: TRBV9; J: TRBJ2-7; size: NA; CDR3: CASSARDRVGEQYF
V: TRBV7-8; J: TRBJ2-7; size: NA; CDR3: CASSEGGGQYFNEQYF
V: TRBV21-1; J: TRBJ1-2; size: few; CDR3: CASSKVGAPNYGYTF
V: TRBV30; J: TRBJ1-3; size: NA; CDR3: CAWSEGVISGNTIYF
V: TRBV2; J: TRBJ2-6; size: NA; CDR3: CASSGTVGGANVLTF
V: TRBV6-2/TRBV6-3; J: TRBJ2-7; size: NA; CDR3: CASSYSRARGLEQYF
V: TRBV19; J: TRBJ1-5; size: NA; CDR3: CASRTRDINQPQHF
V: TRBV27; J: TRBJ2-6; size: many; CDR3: CASSPGDRSSSGANVLTF
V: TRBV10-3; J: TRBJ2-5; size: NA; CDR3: CAIKTGQGTQYF
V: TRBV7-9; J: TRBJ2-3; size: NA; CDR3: CASSLGGTKGDTQYF
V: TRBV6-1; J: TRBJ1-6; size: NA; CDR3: CASSEEGGRYNSPLHF
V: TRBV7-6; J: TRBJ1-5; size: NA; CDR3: CASSFGQGLYSNQPQHF
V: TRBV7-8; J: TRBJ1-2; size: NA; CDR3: CASSLEVGRGRDGYTF
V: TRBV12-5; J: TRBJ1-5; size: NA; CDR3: CASAPDWNQPQHF
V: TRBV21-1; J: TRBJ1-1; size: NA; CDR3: CASTQGGPEAFF
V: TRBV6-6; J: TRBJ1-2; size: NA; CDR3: CASSPGTGHGYTF
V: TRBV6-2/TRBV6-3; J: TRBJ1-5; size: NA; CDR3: CASSQQGRRSQPQHF
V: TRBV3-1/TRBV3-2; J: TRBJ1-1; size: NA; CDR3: CASSRGSGGTEAFF
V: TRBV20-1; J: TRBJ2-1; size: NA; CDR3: CSAELAGEQFF
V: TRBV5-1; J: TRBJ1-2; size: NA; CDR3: CASSLSGNYGYTF
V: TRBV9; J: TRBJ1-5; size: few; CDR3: CASSVGGIQPQHF
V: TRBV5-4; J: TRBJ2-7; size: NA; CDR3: CASSPGQVSYEQYF
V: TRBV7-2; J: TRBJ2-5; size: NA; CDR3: CASSPNAGGIGETQYF
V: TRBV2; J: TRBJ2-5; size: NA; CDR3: CATGQMAQETQYF
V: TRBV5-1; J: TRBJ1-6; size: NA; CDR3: CASSEQGSPLHF
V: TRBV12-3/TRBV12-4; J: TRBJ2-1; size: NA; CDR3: CASSYPPGRQFF
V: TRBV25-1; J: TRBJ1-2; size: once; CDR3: CASSVFQGYGYTF
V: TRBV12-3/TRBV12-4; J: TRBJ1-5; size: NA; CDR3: CASSRARQPQHF
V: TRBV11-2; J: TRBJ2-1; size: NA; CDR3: CASSLIAGGRNEQFF
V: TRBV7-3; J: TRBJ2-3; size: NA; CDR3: CASSSGLGAQYF
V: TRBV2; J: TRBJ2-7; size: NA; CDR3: CASSVYGYEQYF
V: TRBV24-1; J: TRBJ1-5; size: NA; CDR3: CATSMRPGQPQHF